The next 26 T cell receptor beta chains were all read from a single sample in a study of T cell repertoires in cytomegalovirus infection. Each CDR3 protein gets one entry after TCRdb re-called the reads with MiXCR. In the table there are 400,000 to 550,000 distinct CDR3 sequences, roughly 10% of which are singletons. The sequencing sample was made of PBMCs. The source is a human donor in good health (CMV status not recorded). Some clones in this sample may be carry-over from other donors' samples.

In this sample, this clonotype turned up a few times. V usage is TRBV28 and J usage is TRBJ2-1, with 12 positions matching TRBD2. CDR1 MDHEN and CDR2 SYDVKM come from the germline V gene. The trim removed 6 bases at V and 8 bases at J, leaving 8 bases unmatched. This CDR3 contains 15 residues. CDR3 loop: CASSRTSGTLDEQFF. The DNA of the CDR3 is TGTGCCAGCAGCAGGACTAGCGGGACTCTGGATGAGCAGTTCTTC. Combining the CDR3 with reference TRBV28 and TRBJ2-1 gives the whole variable domain DVKVTQSSRYLVKRTGEKVFLECVQDMDHENMFWYRQDPGLGLRLIYFSYDVKMKEKGDIPEGYSVSREKKERFSLILESASTNQTSMYLCASSRTSGTLDEQFFGPGTRLTVL.

The chain carries TRBV28 and TRBJ1-2; no clear D gene. Trimming removed 5 bases from V and 5 bases from J, with 12 bases in between. In germline, CDR1 is MDHEN, CDR2 SYDVKM. CDR3 length: 13 amino acids. CDR3 sequence: CASSLGNIYGYTF. The CDR3 region has the DNA TGTGCCAGCAGTCTAGGGAATATATATGGCTACACCTTC.

Ten or more counts support this clonotype. The rearrangement joins TRBV6-5 to TRBJ1-2; TRBD1 agrees at 8 bases. J lost 0 bases, V lost 7 bases, and 7 bases had no gene match. CDR1 is MNHEY and CDR2 is SVGAGI in the germline V gene. This CDR3 is built from 15 residues. The CDR3 region is CASTDRGYTNYGYTF. The CDR3 DNA reads TGTGCCAGCACCGACAGGGGATACACTAACTATGGCTACACCTTC.

This clonotype was recorded many times. V usage is TRBV19 and J usage is TRBJ1-6, with D unresolved. Trimming removed 7 bases at V and 5 bases at J, with 15 bases between. The CDR3 contains 15 residues. Germline V gives CDR1 LNHDA, CDR2 SQIVND (reference sequence). Written as DNA, the CDR3 is TGTGCCAGTAAGATGAACTCAGGTGATAATTCACCCCTCCACTTT. Protein: CASKMNSGDNSPLHF.

The chain has TRBV29-1 and TRBJ2-2; D unresolved. Germline CDR1 SQVTM, CDR2 ANQGSEA. V was shortened by 6 bases and J by 3 bases, with 14 bases between the two germline ends. The CDR3 length is 14 residues. The CDR3 is CSVQPGVYTGELFF. CDR3 nucleotides: TGCAGCGTCCAGCCTGGGGTTTACACCGGGGAGCTGTTTTTT.

The V call is TRBV5-6, the J call TRBJ2-5; D unresolved. V lost 1 base and J 6 bases, leaving 7 bases between the germline ends. Germline-derived CDR1 and CDR2 are SGHDT and YYEEEE. The CDR3 covers 12 residues. This CDR3 reads CASSLITKTQYF. CDR3 DNA: TGTGCCAGCAGCTTGATTACGAAGACCCAGTACTTC. Together with reference TRBV5-6 and TRBJ2-5, the CDR3 gives the full variable domain: DAGVTQSPTHLIKTRGQQVTLRCSPKSGHDTVSWYQQALGQGPQFIFQYYEEEERQRGNFPDRFSGHQFPNYSSELNVNALLLGDSALYLCASSLITKTQYFGPGTRLLVL.

This clonotype was observed at least ten times. The chain couples TRBV5-1 to TRBJ1-3, with D perhaps TRBD1 (5 bases). Germline V gives CDR1 SGHRS, CDR2 YFSETQ. This CDR3 has 16 residues. Between the trimmed V and J ends, which lost 3 bases and 0 bases, there was a span of 13 bases. This chain's CDR3 is CASSSGTASSGNTIYF. In DNA form, the CDR3 reads TGCGCCAGCAGCTCCGGGACGGCTAGCTCTGGAAACACCATATATTTT.

Of note for this clonotype: This sequence may be a read error, since a much larger clone differs from it by one base. The chain combines TRBV28 with TRBJ2-7; D unclear. The V end lost 4 bases, the J end lost 6 bases, and 7 bases lay between the germline ends. Germline CDR1 and CDR2: MDHEN and SYDVKM. CDR3 length: 11 residues. CDR3 coding DNA: TGTGCCAGCAGTTCCCGGGCCGAGCAGTACTTC. It translates to CASSSRAEQYF.

In this sample, this clonotype turned up many times. The chain carries TRBV14 and TRBJ2-1; the match to TRBD2 covers 10 bases. Germline trimming cut 1 base from V and 9 bases from J; bases unmatched to any gene: 6. Germline V gene sequence: CDR1 SGHDN, CDR2 FVKESK. The CDR3 is 15 residues long. The CDR3, as DNA: TGTGCCAGCAGCCAAGGGCTAGCGGGAGTCGGTGAGCAGTTCTTC. It yields the protein CASSQGLAGVGEQFF.

This clonotype showed up many times. The V and J genes are TRBV3-1 and TRBJ2-7, with 9 bases that match TRBD2. The CDR3 length is 14 residues. The J segment lost 2 bases and the V segment lost 4 bases, leaving 3 bases of the junction unmatched. Looked up from germline, CDR1 is LGHDT and CDR2 is YNNKEL (reference sequence). The DNA for the CDR3 is TGTGCCAGCAGCCCGGCGGGAGGGCCCTACGAGCAGTACTTC. It is translated as CASSPAGGPYEQYF.

This clonotype was observed at least ten times. J is TRBJ2-7 and V is TRBV12-3 or TRBV12-4; 7 bases are shared with TRBD2. V lost 5 bases to trimming and J lost 4 bases; unmatched junction nucleotides: 11. This CDR3 is 15 amino acids long. CDR3 bases: TGTGCCAGCAGTCCCCTAGGTGGGGGAGGGTACGAGCAGTACTTC. Its protein is CASSPLGGGGYEQYF.

For the CDR3, the DNA is TGCAGTGCTAGACTAGGGGAAAGCACAGATACGCAGTATTTT. This encodes CSARLGESTDTQYF. V and J are TRBV20-1 and TRBJ2-3; perhaps TRBD1 as D (5 bases). The V end was cut by 2 bases, the J end by 0 bases, with 9 bases between. The CDR3 spans 14 residues. The germline V gene has CDR1 DFQATT and CDR2 SNEGSKA (reference sequence).

This chain joins TRBV30 and TRBJ2-7; TRBD2 matches 10 bases. This CDR3 has 14 residues. Germline assignment: CDR1 GTSNPN and CDR2 SVGIG (reference sequence). Trimming removed 4 bases from V and 2 bases from J; junction bases left unmatched: 5. The DNA of the CDR3 is TGTGCCTGGATTCCTAGCGGGAGTGCCTACGAGCAGTACTTC. As protein: CAWIPSGSAYEQYF.

This clonotype was recorded at least ten times. The chain employs TRBV10-3 and TRBJ2-6; TRBD2 agrees at 7 bases. In germline, CDR1 is ENHRY, CDR2 SYGVKD. CDR3 length: 17 residues. The ends lost 3 bases at V and 0 bases at J; junction bases unmatched: 5. CDR3 loop: CAISDRGEVSGANVLTF. The CDR3 DNA sequence: TGTGCCATCAGTGATCGGGGGGAGGTCTCTGGGGCCAACGTCCTGACTTTC.

This clonotype was seen many times. The chain uses TRBV7-8 and TRBJ1-2; D is ambiguous. V gave up 0 bases and J gave up 0 bases, with 8 bases separating them. Germline V gene data show CDR1 as SGHVS and CDR2 as FQNEAQ. This CDR3 has 15 amino acids. Here the CDR3 reads CASSLATAANYGYTF. The CDR3 DNA is TGTGCCAGCAGCTTAGCAACAGCCGCTAACTATGGCTACACCTTC.

There are many counts of this clonotype. The J gene is TRBJ2-1, the V gene TRBV7-3, with 11 bases matching TRBD1. CDR1 is SGHTA and CDR2 is FQGTGA in the germline V gene. The V segment lost 5 bases and the J segment 7 bases; nucleotides outside the gene matches: 10. This CDR3 has 16 residues. For the CDR3, the DNA is TGTGCCAGCAGCCGTCCAGGGACAGGGGGGGAGAATGAGCAGTTCTTC. Translation gives CASSRPGTGGENEQFF.

This chain connects TRBV6-4 to TRBJ2-1; D call uncertain. This CDR3 has 14 residues. V lost 3 bases and J lost 5, with 11 bases in between. Germline CDR1 and CDR2: MRHNA and SNTAGT. The CDR3 DNA sequence: TGTGCCAGCAGTGAAGACCACCAGAACAATGAGCAGTTCTTC. Translation: CASSEDHQNNEQFF.

This clonotype occurred many times. V usage is TRBV20-1 and J usage is TRBJ2-1, with 16 bases identical to TRBD2. V was clipped by 5 bases and J by 2 bases; unmatched bases: 9. The CDR3 is 18 amino acids. The germline V gene encodes CDR1 DFQATT and CDR2 SNEGSKA (reference sequence). CDR3 coding DNA: TGCAGTGCTGGTGGGACTAGCGGGAGGGCCGCGCCCTACAATGAGCAGTTCTTC. Amino acids: CSAGGTSGRAAPYNEQFF.

This clonotype was seen repeatedly, ten times or more. This chain joins TRBV11-2 and TRBJ2-3; 11 bases fit TRBD2. The CDR3 totals 16 residues. The J segment lost 1 base and the V segment lost 0 bases, leaving 0 bases of the junction unmatched. Looked up from germline, CDR1 is SGHAT and CDR2 is FQNNGV. Here the CDR3 reads CASSLETSGGTDTQYF. CDR3 bases: TGTGCCAGCAGCTTAGAGACTAGCGGGGGCACAGATACGCAGTATTTT. The full variable domain, in which reference TRBV11-2 and TRBJ2-3 provide the parts outside the CDR3, is EAGVAQSPRYKIIEKRQSVAFWCNPISGHATLYWYQQILGQGPKLLIQFQNNGVVDDSQLPKDRFSAERLKGVDSTLKIQPAKLEDSAVYLCASSLETSGGTDTQYFGPGTRLTVL.

This clonotype was seen many times. The chain carries TRBV7-9 and TRBJ2-5; the D gene is possibly TRBD1 (5 bases). In germline, CDR1 is SEHNR, CDR2 FQNEAQ (reference sequence). Trimming removed 2 bases from V and 1 base from J, with 11 bases in between. This CDR3 has 15 amino acids. The CDR3 is CASSLQGLSQETQYF. For the CDR3, the DNA is TGTGCCAGCAGCTTACAGGGCCTATCCCAAGAGACCCAGTACTTC.

In this sample, this clonotype turned up many times. V is TRBV28 and J is TRBJ1-5, with D perhaps TRBD1 (5 bases). In germline, CDR1 is MDHEN, CDR2 SYDVKM. The germline V and J ends were trimmed by 3 bases and 0 bases, with 12 bases remaining between them. CDR3 length: 16 amino acids. The DNA of the CDR3 is TGTGCCAGCAGTTTCGCCGGGACCTTTAGCAATCAGCCCCAGCATTTT. It yields the protein CASSFAGTFSNQPQHF.

The table lists this clonotype with a few counts. The rearrangement joins TRBV24-1 to TRBJ2-3; D might be TRBD2 (6 bases). CDR1 and CDR2 (germline): KGHDR, SFDVKD. V was trimmed by 5 bases and J by 4 bases, leaving 9 bases between them. This CDR3 comprises 13 residues. The CDR3 DNA reads as TGTGCCACCAGTGGGGGAGGCCCAGATACGCAGTATTTT. This encodes CATSGGGPDTQYF.

In its sample, this clonotype was seen many times. This sequence joins TRBV12-3 or TRBV12-4 and TRBJ1-6; D is ambiguous. This CDR3 spans 15 amino acids. With 3 bases removed from V and 0 bases from J, the gap between germline ends came to 6 bases. In nucleotides, the CDR3 is TGTGCCAGCAGTTTCGGAGGCTCCTATAATTCACCCCTCCACTTT. This sequence encodes CASSFGGSYNSPLHF.

This clonotype was recorded a few times. The chain links TRBV13 to TRBJ2-3, with TRBD2 matching 14 bases. The CDR3 contains 16 residues. Germline trimming cut 4 bases from V and 5 bases from J; bases unmatched to any gene: 5. Germline V lookup: CDR1 PRHDT, CDR2 FYEKMQ (reference sequence). CDR3 protein: CASSWPGLAGEDTQYF. The CDR3 DNA reads as TGTGCCAGCAGCTGGCCGGGACTAGCGGGAGAAGATACGCAGTATTTT. Based on the CDR3 plus reference TRBV13 and TRBJ2-3, the full variable domain is AAGVIQSPRHLIKEKRETATLKCYPIPRHDTVYWYQQGPGQDPQFLISFYEKMQSDKGSIPDRFSAQQFSDYHSELNMSSLELGDSALYFCASSWPGLAGEDTQYFGPGTRLTVL.

The table lists this clonotype with many counts. CDR3 sequence reads: CASTPNGGTSTDTQYF. CDR3 DNA sequence: TGTGCCAGCACCCCGAACGGAGGAACCAGCACAGATACGCAGTATTTT. The V gene is TRBV7-9, the J gene TRBJ2-3, with D tentatively TRBD2 (5 bases). The CDR3 has 16 residues. The V and J ends lost 7 bases and 0 bases respectively, with 17 bases between them. Germline CDR1 SEHNR, CDR2 FQNEAQ (reference sequence).

This clonotype showed up just a few times. The rearrangement uses TRBV10-1 and TRBJ2-7; tentatively, D is TRBD1 (6 bases). CDR1 WNHNN and CDR2 SYGVQD come from the germline V gene (reference sequence). V lost 7 bases to trimming and J lost 2 bases, with 15 bases between them. The CDR3 sequence is 14 residues long. The CDR3 DNA reads as TGCGCCAGCACCAACGACAGGCAACCCTACGAGCAGTACTTC. Translation: CASTNDRQPYEQYF.